These 5 T cell receptor beta chains came from one sample sequenced in a study of blood T cell repertoires in COVID-19. Only in-frame clones appear in the TCRdb table, and some are missing; sequencing was by immunoSEQ multiplex PCR. Among 200,000 to 300,000 clones listed, roughly 80% were seen once. Material: peripheral blood. The receptors derive from a woman aged 55-69 years with active or convalescent COVID-19.

This chain connects TRBV5-1 to TRBJ2-2, with D possibly being TRBD2 (6 bases). Germline V gene lookup returns CDR1 SGHRS and CDR2 YFSETQ. V was cut by 3 bases and J by 1 base, with 10 bases left in between. CDR3 size: 15 residues. CDR3 DNA sequence: TGCGCCAGCAGCTCCGGGGGTTTGAACACCGGGGAGCTGTTTTTT. Amino acid sequence: CASSSGGLNTGELFF.

The chain carries TRBV19 and TRBJ2-2, with TRBD1 matching over 9 bases. The CDR3 is 16 amino acids. Germline CDR1 reads LNHDA; CDR2 reads SQIVND (reference sequence). V lost 6 bases, J lost 4 bases, and 9 bases stayed unmatched. DNA for the CDR3: TGTGCCAGTAGCAAAACAGGGGGCTTCGGCACCGGGGAGCTGTTTTTT. This gives the protein CASSKTGGFGTGELFF.

This chain links TRBV28 with TRBJ1-2, with 8 bases fitting TRBD1. The CDR3 totals 15 residues. After removal of 6 bases from V and 4 bases from J, the junction contained 10 bases not matched to a gene. The germline V gene encodes CDR1 MDHEN and CDR2 SYDVKM. The CDR3 here is CASRSVGQGGYGYTF. The CDR3 DNA sequence: TGTGCCAGCAGATCCGTAGGACAGGGCGGCTATGGCTACACCTTC.

V usage is TRBV5-4 and J usage is TRBJ1-2; D gene uncertain. Germline V gene lookup returns CDR1 SGHNT and CDR2 YYREEE (reference sequence). V lost 5 bases and J lost 8, with 16 bases in between. The CDR3 covers 13 residues. The CDR3 region is CASSGESSGGYTF. For the CDR3, the DNA is TGTGCCAGCAGTGGTGAATCCTCGGGAGGCTACACCTTC.

The V gene is TRBV5-4, the J gene TRBJ2-7; 7 positions agree with TRBD1. J lost 3 bases, V lost 4 bases, and 7 bases had no gene match. This CDR3 has 14 residues. Per the germline V gene, CDR1 is SGHNT and CDR2 is YYREEE (reference sequence). CDR3 in DNA: TGTGCCAGCAGCCCCGGGACAGTTGGCTACGAGCAGTACTTC. It specifies CASSPGTVGYEQYF.